The 26 T cell receptor beta chains below were found in one sample sequenced in a study of T cells after yellow fever vaccination. TCRdb analysed the 5' RACE reads with MiXCR anew, one entry per CDR3 protein. Among around 530,000 distinct CDR3 sequences listed, 17% were seen once. The sample in question was PBMCs, obtained around 5 days after the first yellow fever vaccination. The receptor set was obtained from a man aged 18 to 30 who received the YFV17D yellow fever vaccine.

The J gene is TRBJ2-7, the V gene TRBV19; TRBD1 is a possible D gene (7 bases). Germline V CDR1 and CDR2: LNHDA, SQIVND (reference sequence). CDR3 length equals 13 residues. The CDR3 nucleotides are TGTGCGACTAGGGGGCTGAGCTCCTACGAGCAGTACTTC. This encodes CATRGLSSYEQYF.

The chain uses TRBV11-3 and TRBJ2-5; D possibly corresponds to TRBD1 (5 bases). V lost 3 bases to trimming and J lost 7 bases, with 12 bases between them. The CDR3 is 13 residues long. Germline V gives CDR1 SGHNT, CDR2 YENEEA. The CDR3 coding sequence is TGTGCCAGCAGCTTGGACACCGGGTGGACCCAGTACTTC. Encoded protein: CASSLDTGWTQYF.

V gene TRBV12-3 or TRBV12-4 combines with J gene TRBJ1-1; possible D gene TRBD1, 5 bases. V gave up 8 bases and J gave up 0 bases, with 16 bases separating them. The CDR3 is 15 amino acids. As DNA, the CDR3 is TGTGCCAGCGCCCCCCCGACAGTGATGAACACTGAAGCTTTCTTT. Protein product: CASAPPTVMNTEAFF.

The chain carries TRBV4-1 and TRBJ1-2; D remains unclear. Per germline, CDR1 MGHRA and CDR2 YSYEKL. CDR3 length equals 11 residues. V lost 1 base and J lost 9, with 6 bases in between. The CDR3 nucleotides are TGCGCCAGCAGCCAAGGTCAGAGCTACACCTTC. Residues: CASSQGQSYTF.

This clonotype has just a few counts. The rearrangement links TRBV30 to TRBJ2-3, with D perhaps matching TRBD2 (7 bases). CDR1 and CDR2 (germline): GTSNPN, SVGIG (reference sequence). Trimming stripped 4 bases from V and 6 bases from J, with 17 bases between. The CDR3 is 14 residues long. CDR3 residues: CAWIRGAPVDTQYF. CDR3 bases: TGTGCCTGGATTCGGGGGGCCCCAGTGGATACGCAGTATTTT.

This clonotype was seen many times. This rearrangement joins TRBV7-9 to TRBJ2-2; D unresolved. Looked up from germline, CDR1 is SEHNR and CDR2 is FQNEAQ (reference sequence). There are 11 residues in the CDR3. V shed 5 bases and J shed 10 bases, with 8 bases lying between them. The DNA for the CDR3 is TGTGCCAGCAGCATCTACCAGGAGCTGTTTTTT. Translation gives CASSIYQELFF.

This clonotype was picked up one time. V gene TRBV9 combines with J gene TRBJ2-3; possibly TRBD1 for D (5 bases). From germline, CDR1 is SGDLS and CDR2 YYNGEE. Deletions cut 0 bases from V and 2 bases from J, with 10 bases between. This CDR3 has 15 residues. The CDR3, as DNA: TGTGCCAGCAGCGTAGTAGGGGTTAACACAGATACGCAGTATTTT. Protein sequence: CASSVVGVNTDTQYF.

This clonotype has only a few counts. CDR3 DNA: TGTGCCAGCAGTTTTTTAGGGCCTCTGTTCATGAACACCATATATTTT. This encodes CASSFLGPLFMNTIYF. V is TRBV12-3 or TRBV12-4 and J is TRBJ1-3; no firm D call. The CDR3 loop spans 16 amino acids. The V end lost 3 bases, the J end lost 7 bases, and 19 bases lay between the germline ends.

The J gene is TRBJ1-3, the V gene TRBV18, with D unresolved. CDR1 and CDR2 (germline): KGHSH, LQKENI. V was pared by 3 bases and J by 4 bases, with 13 bases between. This CDR3 is built from 15 residues. CDR3 coding DNA: TGTGCCAGCTCACCGGCCCAGAAGGCGGGAAACACCATATATTTT. It encodes CASSPAQKAGNTIYF.

This chain links TRBV12-3 or TRBV12-4 with TRBJ2-1, with D tentatively TRBD1 (6 bases). CDR3 length: 16 residues. V was clipped by 7 bases and J by 3 bases, with 19 bases between them. The CDR3 coding sequence is TGTGCCAGCACCTACGTTGGCAGGGGATTCTACAATGAGCAGTTCTTC. This codes for CASTYVGRGFYNEQFF.

V gene TRBV29-1 combines with J gene TRBJ1-2, with a tentative D call TRBD1 (6 bases). Trimming stripped 4 bases from V and 6 bases from J, with 15 bases between. Germline V gene sequence: CDR1 SQVTM, CDR2 ANQGSEA. The CDR3 sequence is 13 residues long. The CDR3 DNA reads as TGCAGCGTTGTTAACAGGGCTAAGGATGGCTACACCTTC. This codes for CSVVNRAKDGYTF.

This clonotype was observed a few times. The chain's CDR3 is CASSPGAPSGNQPQHF. The CDR3 nucleotides read TGTGCCAGCAGCCCGGGGGCTCCTAGTGGCAATCAGCCCCAGCATTTT. The J gene is TRBJ1-5, the V gene TRBV7-8; a possible D gene is TRBD1 (6 bases). This CDR3 region has 16 residues. Germline V CDR1 and CDR2: SGHVS, FQNEAQ. Trimming shortened V by 5 bases and J by 2 bases, and 16 bases separated the two germline ends.

This clonotype appeared many times. The genes are TRBV5-1 and TRBJ2-3; 8 bases agree with TRBD2. Per germline, CDR1 SGHRS and CDR2 YFSETQ. V lost 2 bases and J lost 2; bases outside the gene matches: 4. The CDR3 covers 15 residues. The CDR3 nucleotides read TGCGCCAGCAGCTTAGGACTAGCAACCACAGATACGCAGTATTTT. It specifies CASSLGLATTDTQYF.

The rearrangement joins TRBV3-1 to TRBJ2-2; no clear D. V was shortened by 3 bases and J by 5 bases, with 10 bases between the two germline ends. The germline V gene has CDR1 LGHDT and CDR2 YNNKEL (reference sequence). The CDR3 extends over 14 amino acids. CDR3 bases: TGTGCCAGCAGCCACTTAACGAGGACCGGGGAGCTGTTTTTT. Its translation is CASSHLTRTGELFF.

There are a few counts of this clonotype. The rearrangement links TRBV20-1 to TRBJ2-5; possibly TRBD1 for D (6 bases). Germline CDR1 is DFQATT and CDR2 is SNEGSKA (reference sequence). Trimming shortened V by 2 bases and J by 5 bases, and 9 bases separated the two germline ends. This CDR3 region has 12 residues. CDR3 protein: CSARQGWETQYF. Written as DNA, the CDR3 is TGCAGTGCTAGACAGGGGTGGGAGACCCAGTACTTC.

This clonotype was recorded many times. J is TRBJ2-7 and V is TRBV20-1, with 11 bases matching TRBD2. V gave up 6 bases and J gave up 6 bases; unmatched junction bases: 7. There are 13 residues in the CDR3. From germline, CDR1 is DFQATT and CDR2 SNEGSKA (reference sequence). CDR3 region: CSALSGGATEQYF. In DNA form, the CDR3 reads TGCAGTGCCCTTAGCGGGGGGGCCACCGAGCAGTACTTC.

The CDR3 loop reads CASSRTSGGLRGEQYV. For the CDR3, the DNA is TGTGCCAGCAGTCGTACTAGCGGGGGGCTACGGGGCGAGCAGTACGTC. The chain joins TRBV28 to TRBJ2-7; TRBD2 aligns across 12 bases. The CDR3 is 16 amino acids. V was clipped by 5 bases and J by 6 bases; unmatched bases: 11. Germline V lookup: CDR1 MDHEN, CDR2 SYDVKM.

The V and J genes are TRBV12-3 or TRBV12-4 and TRBJ1-1; no definite D call. There are 14 residues in the CDR3. Trimming removed 0 bases at V and 3 bases at J, with 8 bases between. CDR3 residues: CASSLAGWHTEAFF. For the CDR3, the DNA is TGTGCCAGCAGTTTAGCAGGTTGGCACACTGAAGCTTTCTTT.

The chain employs TRBV2 and TRBJ2-1; the match to TRBD2 covers 9 bases. V was clipped by 1 base and J by 3 bases; unmatched bases: 1. CDR3 size: 15 residues. The germline gives CDR1 SNHLY, CDR2 FYNNEI. For the CDR3, the DNA is TGTGCCAGCAGTGAAGGGACTAGCGACTACAATGAGCAGTTCTTC. It encodes CASSEGTSDYNEQFF.

This clonotype was detected only a few times. This chain links TRBV12-5 with TRBJ2-5; D possibly corresponds to TRBD2 (6 bases). Germline CDR1 LGHNT, CDR2 FRNRAP. V lost 0 bases and J lost 6, with 17 bases in between. This CDR3 comprises 16 residues. In DNA, the CDR3 is TGTGCTAGTGGTTTGGTAAATGCGCCCGGGGGACAGACCCAGTACTTC. This encodes CASGLVNAPGGQTQYF.

This clonotype was counted a few times. The chain links TRBV6-2 or TRBV6-3 to TRBJ1-4, with D perhaps TRBD1 (5 bases). The CDR3 sequence is 13 residues long. Between the trimmed V and J ends, which lost 6 bases and 10 bases, there was a span of 15 bases. Germline V lookup: CDR1 MNHEY, CDR2 SVGEGT. The CDR3, as DNA: TGTGCCAGCAGCCCCGGGGCAGGGTTAAAACTGTTTTTT. It is translated as CASSPGAGLKLFF.

This clonotype was recorded many times. The chain recombines TRBV4-1 with TRBJ2-5; D gene ambiguous. The germline gives CDR1 MGHRA, CDR2 YSYEKL. V lost 0 bases and J lost 5, with 13 bases in between. This CDR3 is 15 amino acids long. The CDR3 protein is CASSQDPGNWETQYF. The CDR3 coding sequence is TGCGCCAGCAGCCAAGATCCCGGCAATTGGGAGACCCAGTACTTC.

This clonotype was detected many times. The chain links TRBV30 to TRBJ1-5; D remains unclear. This CDR3 contains 13 residues. In germline, CDR1 is GTSNPN, CDR2 SVGIG (reference sequence). V gave up 1 base and J gave up 2 bases, with 6 bases separating them. CDR3 region: CAWSDWGNQPQHF. CDR3 nucleotides: TGTGCCTGGAGTGACTGGGGCAATCAGCCCCAGCATTTT.

This chain joins TRBV7-2 and TRBJ2-1; the match to TRBD1 covers 8 bases. The V gene's germline CDR1 is SGHTA and CDR2 FQGNSA. The ends lost 1 base at V and 5 bases at J; junction bases unmatched: 16. This CDR3 is built from 19 residues. The CDR3 reads CASSLGQGAQPGSDNEQFF. The CDR3 DNA is TGTGCCAGCAGCTTAGGGCAGGGGGCGCAACCAGGGAGCGACAATGAGCAGTTCTTC.

The chain carries TRBV4-1 and TRBJ1-2; 8 bases align to TRBD1. Germline trimming cut 2 bases from V and 7 bases from J; bases unmatched to any gene: 9. Germline-derived CDR1 and CDR2 are MGHRA and YSYEKL. This CDR3 is built from 15 residues. The CDR3 is CASSQPRTGRGGYTF. The CDR3 nucleotides read TGCGCCAGCAGCCAACCCAGGACAGGGAGAGGTGGCTACACCTTC.

The V and J genes are TRBV15 and TRBJ1-4; D not resolved. V lost 0 bases and J 1 base, leaving 9 bases between the germline ends. The CDR3 covers 16 residues. Germline CDR1 reads LNHNV; CDR2 reads YYDKDF (reference sequence). CDR3 protein: CATSRDLSGTNEKLFF. DNA of the CDR3: TGTGCCACCAGCAGAGATCTGTCAGGAACTAATGAAAAACTGTTTTTT. Together with reference TRBV15 and TRBJ1-4, the CDR3 gives the full variable domain: DAMVIQNPRYQVTQFGKPVTLSCSQTLNHNVMYWYQQKSSQAPKLLFHYYDKDFNNEADTPDNFQSRRPNTSFCFLDIRSPGLGDTAMYLCATSRDLSGTNEKLFFGSGTQLSVL.